One sample yielded the 4 T cell receptor beta chains listed below, sequenced in a study of T cells expressing NK-cell markers. TCRdb reprocessed the 5' RACE reads; each CDR3 protein has one entry and no DNA is given. The sample spans 550,000 to 600,000 distinct CDR3 sequences; the ten largest clones claim 3.5% to 4.5%. The specimen sequenced was blood T cells: a sorted CD56 or NKG2C T cell subset, CD4+ or CD8+ T cells, or bulk PBMC T cells (not recorded which). The receptors here all came from a young man in good health.

The chain has TRBV24-1 and TRBJ2-3; TCRdb's D call, TRBD1, is unchecked because there is no DNA. The length of the CDR3 is 15 residues. Germline CDR1 KGHDR, CDR2 SFDVKD. CDR3 residues: CATSSPGPRTDTQYF.

The rearrangement joins TRBV9 to TRBJ2-7; the D call from TCRdb, TRBD1, cannot be confirmed without DNA. Germline V gene sequence: CDR1 SGDLS, CDR2 YYNGEE. The CDR3 loop spans 15 amino acids. CDR3: CASSVEGWGPDEQYF.

The CDR3 reads CASGWGLAGDPGELFF. V and J are TRBV12-5 and TRBJ2-2; checking the TCRdb D call of TRBD2 is not possible without DNA. The CDR3 is 16 amino acids. The germline V gene encodes CDR1 LGHNT and CDR2 FRNRAP.

This rearrangement joins TRBV7-2 to TRBJ2-3. CDR1 and CDR2 (germline): SGHTA, FQGNSA. The CDR3 consists of 13 residues. CDR3 sequence reads: CASRSFSTDTQYF.